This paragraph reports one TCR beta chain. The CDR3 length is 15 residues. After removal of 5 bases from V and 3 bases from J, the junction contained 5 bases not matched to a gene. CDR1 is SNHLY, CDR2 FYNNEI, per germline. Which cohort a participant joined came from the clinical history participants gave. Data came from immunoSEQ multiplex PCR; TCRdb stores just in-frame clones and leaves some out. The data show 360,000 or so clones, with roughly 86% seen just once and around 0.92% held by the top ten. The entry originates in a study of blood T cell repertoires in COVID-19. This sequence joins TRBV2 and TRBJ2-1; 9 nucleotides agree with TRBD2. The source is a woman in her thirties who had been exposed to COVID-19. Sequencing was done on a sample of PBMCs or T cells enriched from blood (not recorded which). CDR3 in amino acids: CASSISGGFYNEQFF. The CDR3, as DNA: TGTGCCAGCAGTATTAGCGGGGGCTTCTACAATGAGCAGTTCTTC.